The clone carrying this T cell receptor beta chain was detected only once. The data were obtained in a study of T cell responses to AZD1222 COVID-19 vaccine. Profiling relied on immunoSEQ multiplex PCR, and the TCRdb table lists in-frame clones only, not all of them. The sample includes around 78,000 clones, 75% to 95% of them seen just once. V lost 3 bases, J lost 5 bases, and 9 bases stayed unmatched. The germline V gene encodes CDR1 ENHRY and CDR2 SYGVKD. This CDR3 has 16 residues. The TCR was taken from an adult who received the AZD1222 COVID-19 vaccine. The sample in question was peripheral blood, obtained 28 days after the second AZD1222 dose. V is TRBV10-3 and J is TRBJ2-3, with 9 nucleotides matching TRBD2. CDR3 in DNA: TGTGCCATCAGTGATAGCGGGAGAGCGGGAGGAGATACGCAGTATTTT. Translating gives CAISDSGRAGGDTQYF.